One and the same sample provided the 15 T cell receptor beta chains below, sequenced in a study of blood T cell repertoires in COVID-19 (dated by TCRdb to the early 2020s). Libraries came from the immunoSEQ multiplex PCR assay. In its TCRdb copy, this immuneACCESS table keeps in-frame sequences only and misses some clones. Where compared with another copy, unresolved V genes explain less than half of these, and the others have no known cause. This sample has about 100,000 clones in its table, and over 75% of those were observed once. The ten largest clones represent roughly 12% of the sample. Sequencing was carried out using peripheral blood. The receptors shown here come from a human donor in a cohort sampled during active COVID-19.

V usage is TRBV21-1 and J usage is TRBJ2-2; TRBD2, the D gene given by the table, was not confirmed from the DNA. TRBV21-1 is reported as a pseudogene. The CDR3 runs 16 residues. CDR3 coding DNA: TGTGCCAGGAAAGCGGCTAGCGATTCTAACACCGGGGAGCTGTTTTTT. Amino acids: CARKAASDSNTGELFF.

The V call is TRBV6-2 or TRBV6-3, the J call TRBJ1-5; 10 nucleotides match TRBD1. With 5 bases clipped from V and 7 bases from J, the junction kept 11 bases outside the gene matches. CDR1 is MNHEY and CDR2 is SVGEGT in the germline V gene. The CDR3 has 16 residues. The CDR3 reads CASSRTGGLVKQPQHF. CDR3 nucleotide sequence: TGTGCCAGCAGTCGGACAGGGGGTCTAGTAAAGCAGCCCCAGCATTTT.

V is TRBV20-1 and J is TRBJ1-1; D uncertain. The germline CDR1 and CDR2 sequences are DFQATT and SNEGSKA (reference sequence). Between the trimmed V and J ends, which lost 2 bases and 8 bases, there was a span of 9 bases. This CDR3 has 11 residues. The chain's CDR3 is CSARLGLEAFF. For the CDR3, the DNA is TGCAGTGCTAGACTCGGACTAGAAGCTTTCTTT.

This chain connects TRBV6-2 or TRBV6-3 to TRBJ1-5; 8 nucleotides agree with TRBD1. Germline CDR1 and CDR2: MNHEY and SVGEGT. The CDR3 totals 15 residues. Trimming at V came to 2 bases and at J to 2 bases, leaving 2 bases not matched to a gene. The CDR3 here is CASSYDRGGNQPQHF. The CDR3 DNA reads TGTGCCAGCAGTTACGACAGGGGCGGCAATCAGCCCCAGCATTTT.

This rearrangement joins TRBV7-6 to TRBJ2-3; 8 nucleotides line up with TRBD1. V dropped 5 bases and J dropped 9; count of bases not matched to a gene: 13. The germline gives CDR1 SGHVS, CDR2 FNYEAQ. This CDR3 is 15 amino acids long. Here the CDR3 reads CASSTGGSPGATQYF. In DNA, the CDR3 is TGTGCCAGCAGCACAGGGGGTTCCCCCGGGGCCACGCAGTATTTT. The full variable domain, rest sourced from reference TRBV7-6 and TRBJ2-3, is GAGVSQSPRYKVTKRGQDVALRCDPISGHVSLYWYRQALGQGPEFLTYFNYEAQQDKSGLPNDRFSAERPEGSISTLTIQRTEQRDSAMYRCASSTGGSPGATQYFGPGTRLTVL.

This chain joins TRBV5-8 and TRBJ2-1, with 7 bases aligning to TRBD2. CDR3 size: 15 residues. From germline, CDR1 is SGHTS and CDR2 YDEGEE. V gave up 1 base and J gave up 5 bases; unmatched junction bases: 6. CDR3: CASSLNGAGNNEQFF. The CDR3 nucleotides are TGTGCCAGCAGCTTGAACGGAGCGGGAAACAATGAGCAGTTCTTC.

CDR3 region: CASSPGRQGTFEQFF. CDR3 nucleotide sequence: TGCGCCAGCAGCCCCGGCCGACAGGGAACGTTTGAGCAGTTCTTC. The chain links TRBV5-1 to TRBJ2-1; 7 bases are shared with TRBD1. This CDR3 has 15 amino acids. V lost 4 bases to trimming and J lost 9 bases; unmatched junction nucleotides: 13. Germline V gene lookup returns CDR1 SGHRS and CDR2 YFSETQ. The entire variable domain, with the rest obtained from reference TRBV5-1 and TRBJ2-1, is as follows: KAGVTQTPRYLIKTRGQQVTLSCSPISGHRSVSWYQQTPGQGLQFLFEYFSETQRNKGNFPGRFSGRQFSNSRSEMNVSTLELGDSALYLCASSPGRQGTFEQFFGPGTRLTVL.

V gene TRBV16 combines with J gene TRBJ1-2; D not resolved. The CDR3 consists of 12 residues. The germline V and J ends were trimmed by 4 bases and 7 bases, with 10 bases remaining between them. Germline V gene sequence: CDR1 KGHSY, CDR2 FQNENV. For the CDR3, the DNA is TGTGCCAGCAGCCCCTATTCGGGTGGCTACACCTTC. Protein: CASSPYSGGYTF.

This chain connects TRBV9 to TRBJ2-1; tentatively, D is TRBD2 (6 bases). V gave up 0 bases and J gave up 0 bases, with 10 bases separating them. The CDR3 extends over 16 amino acids. The germline V gene has CDR1 SGDLS and CDR2 YYNGEE. The CDR3 sequence is CASSVVSSGSYNEQFF. The CDR3 DNA reads as TGTGCCAGCAGCGTAGTGAGTAGCGGCTCCTACAATGAGCAGTTCTTC. Supplemented by reference TRBV9 and TRBJ2-1, the full variable domain reads DSGVTQTPKHLITATGQRVTLRCSPRSGDLSVYWYQQSLDQGLQFLIQYYNGEERAKGNILERFSAQQFPDLHSELNLSSLELGDSALYFCASSVVSSGSYNEQFFGPGTRLTVL.

The sample holds many counts of this clone. This chain connects TRBV6-2 or TRBV6-3 to TRBJ2-7; D unclear. V lost 6 bases and J lost 6, with 15 bases in between. CDR3 size: 13 residues. CDR1 is MNHEY and CDR2 is SVGEGT in the germline V gene. CDR3 sequence: CASSLPGSREQYF. CDR3 in DNA: TGTGCCAGCAGCCTCCCGGGTTCACGCGAGCAGTACTTC.

This sequence joins TRBV12-5 and TRBJ2-5, with 14 bases lining up with TRBD2. The J segment lost 4 bases and the V segment lost 3 bases, leaving 4 bases of the junction unmatched. Per germline, CDR1 LGHNT and CDR2 FRNRAP. The CDR3 totals 16 residues. The CDR3: CASGLRLAGGPETQYF. The CDR3 coding sequence is TGTGCTAGTGGTTTACGACTAGCGGGGGGGCCAGAGACCCAGTACTTC.

This chain links TRBV10-3 with TRBJ2-3; D is unresolved. Trimming left V 8 bases short and J 2 bases short, with 11 bases between. This CDR3 contains 13 residues. Germline CDR1 is ENHRY and CDR2 is SYGVKD. Here the CDR3 DNA reads TGTGCCATCGGTTCGTACAACACAGATACGCAGTATTTT. Protein product: CAIGSYNTDTQYF.

This clone was observed a single time. The rearrangement links TRBV7-8 to TRBJ2-7, with 13 bases aligning to TRBD2. With 5 bases clipped from V and 0 bases from J, the junction kept 4 bases outside the gene matches. The CDR3 extends over 16 amino acids. Per the germline V gene, CDR1 is SGHVS and CDR2 is FQNEAQ. The chain's CDR3 is CASSETSGRTSYEQYF. CDR3 in DNA: TGTGCCAGCAGCGAGACTAGCGGGAGGACCTCCTACGAGCAGTACTTC.

The chain uses TRBV4-2 and TRBJ2-7, with 11 bases aligning to TRBD1. This CDR3 comprises 23 residues. V dropped 4 bases and J dropped 5; count of bases not matched to a gene: 31. CDR1 and CDR2 from the germline V gene are LGHNA and YNFKEQ. This CDR3 reads CASSPYRQGSVFSDRGLWHEQYF. The DNA for the CDR3 is TGTGCCAGCAGCCCCTATCGGCAAGGTTCGGTTTTTTCGGACAGGGGGCTCTGGCACGAGCAGTACTTC.

The rearrangement uses TRBV11-2 and TRBJ2-6; 8 nucleotides agree with TRBD2. The CDR3 contains 16 residues. The junction had 6 bases not matched to a gene; V was cut back by 4 bases and J by 4 bases. Germline CDR1 is SGHAT and CDR2 is FQNNGV. The CDR3 DNA follows: TGTGCCAGCAGCTGGGGCGGGAGGACCGGGGCCAACGTCCTGACTTTC. Its protein product is CASSWGGRTGANVLTF.